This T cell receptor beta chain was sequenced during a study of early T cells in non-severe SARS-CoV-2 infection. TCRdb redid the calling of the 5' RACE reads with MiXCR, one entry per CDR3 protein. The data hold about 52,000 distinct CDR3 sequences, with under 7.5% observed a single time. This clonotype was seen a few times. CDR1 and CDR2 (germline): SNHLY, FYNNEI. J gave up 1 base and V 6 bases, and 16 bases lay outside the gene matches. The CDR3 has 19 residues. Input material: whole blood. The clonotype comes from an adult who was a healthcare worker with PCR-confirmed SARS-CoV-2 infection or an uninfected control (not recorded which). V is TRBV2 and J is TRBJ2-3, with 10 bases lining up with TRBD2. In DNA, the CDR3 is TGTGCCAGCAGCCGAGTCCTAGCGGGGGAAGTGGTGGGCACAGATACGCAGTATTTT. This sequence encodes CASSRVLAGEVVGTDTQYF.